A selection of T cell receptor beta chains follows, all from one sample in a study of Ad26.COV2.S vaccination and SARS-CoV-2 variants. Clones were sequenced by immunoSEQ multiplex PCR, and TCRdb holds only the in-frame ones, with some missing. The table has around 400,000 clones, 90% seen once; the top ten hold 10% to 15%. The sample in question was peripheral blood, obtained in a trial of Ad26.COV2.S vaccine versus placebo. The receptors here all came from a person aged 18-65 years who received the Ad26.COV2.S COVID-19 vaccine or a placebo. CDR3s include the opening cysteine and the closing phenylalanine or tryptophan.

TRBJ2-7 TRBV11-3 CASSLSGQGSYEQYF
TRBJ2-7 TRBV28 CASSPPTGIFPYEQYF
TRBJ2-2 TRBV9 CASSVVVNTGELFF
TRBJ2-3 TRBV30 CAWSVRTSGSRYTQYF
TRBJ2-7 TRBV5-6 CASSLAMSGSYYEQYF
TRBJ2-2 TRBV7-3 CASSLYPSTGELFF
TRBJ2-3 TRBV29-1 CSALLAGTDTQYF
TRBJ2-6 TRBV4-1 CASSHQGQSHSGANVLTF
TRBJ1-1 TRBV19 CASTAGWTEAFF
TRBJ1-5 TRBV6-2/TRBV6-3 CASSWSGRGQPQHF
TRBJ2-7 TRBV5-1 CASSSTGVAGGYEQYF
TRBJ2-1 TRBV29-1 CSVEEPGGKGFF
TRBJ2-3 TRBV19 CASSIGGAGDTQYF
TRBJ2-1 TRBV7-2 CASSLGTSGHPEQFF
TRBJ1-2 TRBV2 CASSKTWQNGYTF
TRBJ2-7 TRBV6-2/TRBV6-3 CASSPSRTAHEQYF
TRBJ2-7 TRBV19 CASSSDSSYEQYF